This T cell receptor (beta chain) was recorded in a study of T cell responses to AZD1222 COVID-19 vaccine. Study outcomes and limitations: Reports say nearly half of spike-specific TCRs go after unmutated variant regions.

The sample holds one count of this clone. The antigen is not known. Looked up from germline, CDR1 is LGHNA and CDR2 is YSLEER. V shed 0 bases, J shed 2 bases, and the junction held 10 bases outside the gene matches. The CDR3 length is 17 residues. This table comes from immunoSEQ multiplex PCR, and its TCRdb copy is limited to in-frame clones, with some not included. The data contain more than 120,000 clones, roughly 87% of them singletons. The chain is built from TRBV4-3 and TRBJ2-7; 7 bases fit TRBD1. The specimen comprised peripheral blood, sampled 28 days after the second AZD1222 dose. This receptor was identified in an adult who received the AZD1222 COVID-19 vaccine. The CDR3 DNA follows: TGCGCCAGCAGCCAAGATTTCGGGGACAGTCACACCTACGAGCAGTACTTC. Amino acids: CASSQDFGDSHTYEQYF.